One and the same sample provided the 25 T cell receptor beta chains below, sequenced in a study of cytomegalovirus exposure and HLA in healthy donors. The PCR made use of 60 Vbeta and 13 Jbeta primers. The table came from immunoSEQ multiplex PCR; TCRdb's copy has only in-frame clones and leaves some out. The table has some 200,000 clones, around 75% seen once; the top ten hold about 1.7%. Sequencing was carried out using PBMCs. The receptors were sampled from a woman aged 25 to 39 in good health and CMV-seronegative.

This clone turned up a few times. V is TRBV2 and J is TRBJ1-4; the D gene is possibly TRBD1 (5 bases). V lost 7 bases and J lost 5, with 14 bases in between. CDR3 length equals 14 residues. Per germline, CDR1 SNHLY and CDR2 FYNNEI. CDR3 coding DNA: TGTGCCAGCAATCCGGGGGGATTAAATGAAAAACTGTTTTTT. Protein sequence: CASNPGGLNEKLFF.

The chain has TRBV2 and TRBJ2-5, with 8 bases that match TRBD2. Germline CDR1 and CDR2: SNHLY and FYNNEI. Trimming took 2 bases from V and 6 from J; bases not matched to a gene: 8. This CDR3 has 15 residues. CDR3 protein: CASSELGGGLKTQYF. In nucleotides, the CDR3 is TGTGCCAGCAGTGAACTGGGCGGGGGGCTGAAGACCCAGTACTTC.

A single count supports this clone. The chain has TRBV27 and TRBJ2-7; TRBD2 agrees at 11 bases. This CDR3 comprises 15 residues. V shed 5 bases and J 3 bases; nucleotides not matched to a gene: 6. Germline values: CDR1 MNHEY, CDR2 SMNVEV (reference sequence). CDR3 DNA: TGTGCCAGCAGTGTTACTAGCGGGAGTTTCTACGAGCAGTACTTC. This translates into CASSVTSGSFYEQYF.

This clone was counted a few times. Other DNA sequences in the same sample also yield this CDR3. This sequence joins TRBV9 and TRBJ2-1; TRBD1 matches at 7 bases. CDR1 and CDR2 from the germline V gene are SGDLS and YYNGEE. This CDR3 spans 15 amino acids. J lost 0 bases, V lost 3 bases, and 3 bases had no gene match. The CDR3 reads CASSAGDSSYNEQFF. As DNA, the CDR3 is TGTGCCAGCAGCGCAGGGGACAGCTCCTACAATGAGCAGTTCTTC.

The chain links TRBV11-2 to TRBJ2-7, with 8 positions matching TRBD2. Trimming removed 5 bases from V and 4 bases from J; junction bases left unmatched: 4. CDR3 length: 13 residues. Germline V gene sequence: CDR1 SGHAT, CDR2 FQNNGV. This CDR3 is CASSPTSGYEQYF. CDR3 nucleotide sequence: TGTGCCAGCAGCCCAACTAGCGGTTACGAGCAGTACTTC.

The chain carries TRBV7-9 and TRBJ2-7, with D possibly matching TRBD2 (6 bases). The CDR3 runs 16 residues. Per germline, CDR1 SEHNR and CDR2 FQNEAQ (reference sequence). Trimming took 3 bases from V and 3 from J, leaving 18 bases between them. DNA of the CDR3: TGTGCCAGCAGCTTGATCGGTACGGGAGTAGGCTACGAGCAGTACTTC. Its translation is CASSLIGTGVGYEQYF.

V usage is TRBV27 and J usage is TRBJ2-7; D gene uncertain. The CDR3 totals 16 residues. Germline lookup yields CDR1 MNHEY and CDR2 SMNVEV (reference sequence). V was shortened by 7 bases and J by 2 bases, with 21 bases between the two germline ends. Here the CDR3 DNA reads TGTGCCAGCACCAACTACCCCCAAAGAACCGCCTACGAGCAGTACTTC. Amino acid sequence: CASTNYPQRTAYEQYF.

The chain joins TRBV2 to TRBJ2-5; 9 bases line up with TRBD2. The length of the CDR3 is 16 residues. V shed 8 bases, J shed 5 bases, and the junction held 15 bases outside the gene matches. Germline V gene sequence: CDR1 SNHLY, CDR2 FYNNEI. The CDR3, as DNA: TGTGCCAGCGGGGGAGGGACTAGCAGTTTTCAGGAGACCCAGTACTTC. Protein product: CASGGGTSSFQETQYF.

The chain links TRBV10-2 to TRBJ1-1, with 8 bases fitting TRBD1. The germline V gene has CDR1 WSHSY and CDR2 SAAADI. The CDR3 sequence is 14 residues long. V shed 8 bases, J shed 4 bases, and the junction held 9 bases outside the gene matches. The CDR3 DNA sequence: TGCGCCAGCGGCGGACAGGGCGATTCCACTGAAGCTTTCTTT. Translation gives CASGGQGDSTEAFF.

This chain's CDR3 is CASSLLQGKGYTF. The CDR3 nucleotides read TGTGCCAGCAGTTTATTACAGGGAAAGGGCTACACCTTC. The chain carries TRBV28 and TRBJ1-2, with D perhaps matching TRBD1 (6 bases). CDR1 MDHEN and CDR2 SYDVKM come from the germline V gene. V shed 1 base and J shed 8 bases, with 11 bases lying between them. CDR3 size: 13 residues.

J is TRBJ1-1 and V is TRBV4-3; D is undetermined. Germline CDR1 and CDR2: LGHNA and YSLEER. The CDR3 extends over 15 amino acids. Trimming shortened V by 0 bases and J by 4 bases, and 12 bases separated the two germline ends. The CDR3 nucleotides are TGCGCCAGCAGCCAAGATAGTAGGCGGGGCACTGAAGCTTTCTTT. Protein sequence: CASSQDSRRGTEAFF.

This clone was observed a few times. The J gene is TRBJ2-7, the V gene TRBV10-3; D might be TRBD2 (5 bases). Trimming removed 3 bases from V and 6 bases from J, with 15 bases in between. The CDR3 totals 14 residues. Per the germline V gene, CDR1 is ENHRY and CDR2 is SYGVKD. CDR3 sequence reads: CAISDPGLTIEQYF. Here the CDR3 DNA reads TGTGCCATCAGTGATCCGGGGTTGACTATCGAGCAGTACTTC.

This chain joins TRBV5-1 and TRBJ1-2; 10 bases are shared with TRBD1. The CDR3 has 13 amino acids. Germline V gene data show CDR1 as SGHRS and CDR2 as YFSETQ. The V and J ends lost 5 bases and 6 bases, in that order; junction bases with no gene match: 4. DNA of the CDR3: TGCGCCAGCAGTGCCGGGACAGGGGATGGCTACACCTTC. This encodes CASSAGTGDGYTF. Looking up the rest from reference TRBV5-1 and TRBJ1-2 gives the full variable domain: KAGVTQTPRYLIKTRGQQVTLSCSPISGHRSVSWYQQTPGQGLQFLFEYFSETQRNKGNFPGRFSGRQFSNSRSEMNVSTLELGDSALYLCASSAGTGDGYTFGSGTRLTVV.

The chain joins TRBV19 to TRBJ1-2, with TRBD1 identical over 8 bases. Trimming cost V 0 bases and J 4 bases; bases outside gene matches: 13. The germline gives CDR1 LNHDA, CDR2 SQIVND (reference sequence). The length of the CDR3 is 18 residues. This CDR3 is CASSIDPWTGLLGYGYTF. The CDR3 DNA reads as TGTGCCAGTAGTATAGACCCCTGGACAGGGCTCCTTGGCTATGGCTACACCTTC.

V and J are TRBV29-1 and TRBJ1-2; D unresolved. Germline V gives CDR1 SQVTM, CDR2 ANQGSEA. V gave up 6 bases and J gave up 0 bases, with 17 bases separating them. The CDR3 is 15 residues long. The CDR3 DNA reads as TGCAGCGTCAAAAAAGAGACACGATCTAACTATGGCTACACCTTC. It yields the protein CSVKKETRSNYGYTF.

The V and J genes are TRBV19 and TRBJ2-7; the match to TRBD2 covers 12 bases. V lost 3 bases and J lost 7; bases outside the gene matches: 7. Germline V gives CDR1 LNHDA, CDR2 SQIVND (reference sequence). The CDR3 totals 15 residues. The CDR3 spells CASSIASGRAREQYF. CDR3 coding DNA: TGTGCCAGTAGTATCGCTAGCGGGAGGGCGAGGGAGCAGTACTTC.

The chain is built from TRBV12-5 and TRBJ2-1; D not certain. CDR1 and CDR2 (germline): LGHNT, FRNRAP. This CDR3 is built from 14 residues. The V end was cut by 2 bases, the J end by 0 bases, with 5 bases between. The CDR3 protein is CASGLLYSYNEQFF. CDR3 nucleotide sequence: TGTGCTAGTGGTTTGCTATACTCCTACAATGAGCAGTTCTTC.

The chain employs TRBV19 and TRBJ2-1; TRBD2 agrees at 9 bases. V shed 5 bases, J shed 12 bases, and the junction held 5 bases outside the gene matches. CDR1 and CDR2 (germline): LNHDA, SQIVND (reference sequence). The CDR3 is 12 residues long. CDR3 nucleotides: TGTGCCAGTAGTCCCGCGGGAGGGCGGCAGTTCTTC. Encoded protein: CASSPAGGRQFF.

CDR3: CASSQLPGVAKNIQYF. CDR3 DNA: TGCGCCAGCAGCCAGCTCCCGGGGGTAGCCAAAAACATTCAGTACTTC. The chain has TRBV4-1 and TRBJ2-4, with D perhaps TRBD2 (6 bases). The ends were cut back, 3 bases at V and 0 bases at J, with 12 bases in the middle. In germline, CDR1 is MGHRA, CDR2 YSYEKL. The CDR3 sequence is 16 residues long.

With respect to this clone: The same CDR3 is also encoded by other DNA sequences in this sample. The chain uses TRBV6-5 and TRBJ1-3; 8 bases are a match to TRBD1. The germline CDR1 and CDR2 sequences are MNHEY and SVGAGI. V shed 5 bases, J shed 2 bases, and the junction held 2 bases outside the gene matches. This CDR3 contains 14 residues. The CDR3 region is CASSRTGTGNTIYF. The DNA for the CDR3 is TGTGCCAGCAGTCGGACAGGGACTGGAAACACCATATATTTT.

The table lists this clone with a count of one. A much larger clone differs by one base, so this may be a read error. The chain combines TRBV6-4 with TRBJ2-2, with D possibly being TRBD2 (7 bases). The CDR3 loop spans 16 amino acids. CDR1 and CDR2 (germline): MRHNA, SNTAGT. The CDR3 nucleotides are TGTACCAGCAGTTCCCTGGCGGGGGCTGACACCGGGGAGCTGTTTTTT. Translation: CTSSSLAGADTGELFF.

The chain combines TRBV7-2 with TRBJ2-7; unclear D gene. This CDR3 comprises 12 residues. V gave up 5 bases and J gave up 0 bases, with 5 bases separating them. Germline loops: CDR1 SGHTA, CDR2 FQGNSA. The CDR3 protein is CASSQSSYEQYF. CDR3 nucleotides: TGTGCCAGCAGCCAATCCTCCTACGAGCAGTACTTC.

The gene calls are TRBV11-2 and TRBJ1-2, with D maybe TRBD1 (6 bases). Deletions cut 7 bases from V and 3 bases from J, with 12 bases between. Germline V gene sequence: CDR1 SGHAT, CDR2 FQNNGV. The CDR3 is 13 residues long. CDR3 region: CASTKGGDYGYTF. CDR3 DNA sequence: TGTGCCAGCACCAAAGGGGGGGACTATGGCTACACCTTC.

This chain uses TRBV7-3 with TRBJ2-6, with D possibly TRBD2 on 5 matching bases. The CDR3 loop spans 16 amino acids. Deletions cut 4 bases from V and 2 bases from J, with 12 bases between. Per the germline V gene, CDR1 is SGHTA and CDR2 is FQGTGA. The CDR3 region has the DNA TGTGCCAGCAGCTGGGGAGACGGGGCTGGGGCCAACGTCCTGACTTTC. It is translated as CASSWGDGAGANVLTF.

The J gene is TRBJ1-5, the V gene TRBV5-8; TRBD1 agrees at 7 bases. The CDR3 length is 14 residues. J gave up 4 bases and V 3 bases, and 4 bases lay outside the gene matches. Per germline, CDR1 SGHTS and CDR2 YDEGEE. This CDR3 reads CASSYDRANQPQHF. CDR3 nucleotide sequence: TGTGCCAGCAGCTATGACAGGGCGAATCAGCCCCAGCATTTT.